This is a list of T cell receptor beta chains from one sample in a study of blood T cell repertoires in COVID-19. Here immunoSEQ multiplex PCR was the method, and the copy in TCRdb shows in-frame clones only, minus some. This table holds about 120,000 clones, roughly three quarters found once. Sequenced material: peripheral blood. These receptors were obtained from a human donor in a cohort sampled during active COVID-19. Both conserved end residues are part of each CDR3. A D gene is named only where the DNA matches it firmly. Not every row has a clone size; where given, it reads once, few, many or a size class.

CDR3 protein	CDR3 DNA	J gene	V gene	D gene	clone size
CAWTLKGLVYEQYF	TGTGCCTGGACCCTCAAAGGACTAGTCTACGAGCAGTACTTC	TRBJ2-7	TRBV30	TRBD2	.
CASSLNVQGAITEAFF	TGCGCCAGCAGCTTGAACGTCCAGGGGGCGATTACTGAAGCTTTCTTT	TRBJ1-1	TRBV5-1	TRBD1	.
CASSLYPPQDRDYEQYF	TGTGCCAGCAGCTTATACCCCCCTCAGGACAGGGACTACGAGCAGTACTTC	TRBJ2-7	TRBV7-6	TRBD1	.
CASRSAGANTEAFF	TGTGCCAGTAGGAGTGCGGGGGCGAACACTGAAGCTTTCTTT	TRBJ1-1	TRBV28	.	few
CASSLTGNTEAFF	TGTGCCAGCAGTTTAACTGGGAACACTGAAGCTTTCTTT	TRBJ1-1	TRBV28	.	.
CASSLDGLHYEQYF	TGTGCCAGCAGCTTAGATGGGCTCCACTACGAGCAGTACTTC	TRBJ2-7	TRBV11-2	.	.
CATSDLQRSSGNSPLHF	TGTGCCACCAGTGATTTGCAGAGGTCTAGCGGCAATTCACCCCTCCACTTT	TRBJ1-6	TRBV24-1	.	.
CAISGDRGDTEAFF	TGTGCCATCAGTGGGGACAGGGGTGACACTGAAGCTTTCTTT	TRBJ1-1	TRBV10-3	TRBD1	.
CATKGEGVGEKLFF	TGTGCCACTAAAGGTGAAGGGGTTGGTGAAAAACTGTTTTTT	TRBJ1-4	TRBV6-5	.	.
CASSVQGTEGNTIYF	TGTGCCAGCAGTGTACAGGGGACGGAAGGAAACACCATATATTTT	TRBJ1-3	TRBV6-7	TRBD1	.
CSVENRVDYGYTF	TGCAGCGTTGAAAACAGGGTGGACTATGGCTACACCTTC	TRBJ1-2	TRBV29-1	.	.
CASSRGGPSGNTIYF	TGTGCCAGCAGTCGGGGGGGCCCCTCTGGAAACACCATATATTTT	TRBJ1-3	TRBV6-5	.	.
CAWSVRGQGIVAKNIQYF	TGTGCCTGGAGTGTAAGGGGACAGGGGATTGTCGCCAAAAACATTCAGTACTTC	TRBJ2-4	TRBV30	TRBD1	.
CASSLQGFTEAFF	TGTGCCAGCAGTTTACAGGGATTTACTGAAGCTTTCTTT	TRBJ1-1	TRBV6-5	.	.
CASSHWDRGREAGANVLTF	TGCGCCAGCAGCCATTGGGACAGGGGGCGCGAGGCTGGGGCCAACGTCCTGACTTTC	TRBJ2-6	TRBV23-1	TRBD1	.
CASSFRAGNTEAFF	TGTGCCAGCAGTTTCAGGGCCGGGAACACTGAAGCTTTCTTT	TRBJ1-1	TRBV28	.	.
CASSLGGNYEQYF	TGTGCCAGCAGTTTGGGGGGGAACTACGAGCAGTACTTC	TRBJ2-7	TRBV28	TRBD2	.
CASSQDPKTGSGNTIYF	TGTGCCAGCAGCCAAGATCCTAAGACAGGCTCTGGAAACACCATATATTTT	TRBJ1-3	TRBV4-2	.	.
CSVDPQERGPLDEQFF	TGCAGCGTCGACCCCCAGGAGCGGGGCCCCCTGGATGAGCAGTTCTTC	TRBJ2-1	TRBV29-1	TRBD2	.
CASSPTGSSYNSPLHF	TGCGCCAGCAGCCCGACAGGGAGCTCCTATAATTCACCCCTCCACTTT	TRBJ1-6	TRBV5-1	TRBD1	.
CASSLLTGVGYTEAFF	TGTGCCAGCAGTTTATTGACCGGGGTAGGCTACACTGAAGCTTTCTTT	TRBJ1-1	TRBV27	.	.
CASSQSSEQYF	TGTGCCAGCAGCCAATCTAGCGAGCAGTACTTC	TRBJ2-7	TRBV2	.	.
CASSISDSLNEKLFF	TGTGCCAGCAGCATATCGGACAGCCTTAATGAAAAACTGTTTTTT	TRBJ1-4	TRBV27	.	.
CATSLEANQPQHF	TGTGCCACCAGCTTAGAAGCAAATCAGCCCCAGCATTTT	TRBJ1-5	TRBV15	.	.
CASSLELAGSYEQYF	TGTGCCAGCAGCTTAGAACTAGCGGGCTCCTACGAGCAGTACTTC	TRBJ2-7	TRBV11-1	TRBD2	.
CASSQHTGISGNTIYF	TGTGCCAGCAGCCAACATACGGGGATCTCTGGAAACACCATATATTTT	TRBJ1-3	TRBV5-6	.	.
CASSPGTGGDTQYF	TGCGCCAGCAGTCCCGGGACAGGGGGAGATACGCAGTATTTT	TRBJ2-3	TRBV10-2	TRBD1	.
CASSLVVSEMGYTF	TGTGCCAGCAGCTTAGTGGTCAGCGAGATGGGTTACACCTTC	TRBJ1-2	TRBV7-8	.	.
CASSEAGHLSNQPQHF	TGTGCCAGCAGTGAAGCGGGACATTTGAGCAATCAGCCCCAGCATTTT	TRBJ1-5	TRBV2	.	.
CASSFSSTGELFF	TGTGCCAGCAGTTTCAGTTCCACCGGGGAGCTGTTTTTT	TRBJ2-2	TRBV6-5	.	.
CASTGEDEKLFF	TGTGCCAGCACAGGGGAGGATGAAAAACTGTTTTTT	TRBJ1-4	TRBV19	TRBD1	.
CASSLGLSSYNSPLHF	TGTGCCAGCAGCTTGGGGCTGAGCTCCTATAATTCACCCCTCCACTTT	TRBJ1-6	TRBV13	.	.
CASSPGDRMNF	TGTGCCAGCAGCCCAGGGGACCGCATGAACTTC	TRBJ2-7	TRBV12-3/TRBV12-4	.	.
CASSSPPIGGVYGYTF	TGTGCCAGCAGCTCCCCTCCGATTGGAGGTGTCTATGGCTACACCTTC	TRBJ1-2	TRBV13	.	.
CASSRGLAGPSGDTQYF	TGTGCCAGCAGTCGGGGACTAGCGGGACCTTCTGGAGATACGCAGTATTTT	TRBJ2-3	TRBV6-6	TRBD2	.
CASSQTSGSGYTF	TGTGCCAGCAGCCAGACCTCAGGGTCTGGCTACACCTTC	TRBJ1-2	TRBV5-4	.	.
CASSLEGVLDEQYF	TGCGCCAGCAGCTTGGAGGGGGTGTTAGACGAGCAGTACTTC	TRBJ2-7	TRBV5-1	.	.
CASSAGQETYNSPLHF	TGTGCCAGCAGTGCGGGACAGGAGACCTATAATTCACCCCTCCACTTT	TRBJ1-6	TRBV28	TRBD1	.
CASSQEVVPTYGYTF	TGCGCCAGCAGCCAAGAGGTAGTCCCTACCTATGGCTACACCTTC	TRBJ1-2	TRBV4-1	.	.
CASSQAGEKYF	TGCGCCAGCAGCCAGGCAGGGGAGAAGTACTTC	TRBJ2-7	TRBV4-1	.	.
CASSLWGDGQQYF	TGTGCCAGCAGTTTGTGGGGGGACGGTCAGCAGTACTTC	TRBJ2-7	TRBV27	.	.
CAIRDRGNTEAFF	TGTGCCATCCGGGACAGGGGGAACACTGAAGCTTTCTTT	TRBJ1-1	TRBV15	TRBD1	.
CASRYSRVENTEAFF	TGTGCCAGCAGATACTCCAGGGTTGAGAACACTGAAGCTTTCTTT	TRBJ1-1	TRBV6-2/TRBV6-3	.	.
CASSISGAGRLADTQYF	TGTGCCAGTAGTATTTCTGGAGCGGGGAGGTTGGCAGATACGCAGTATTTT	TRBJ2-3	TRBV19	TRBD2	.
CASSSGGTEAFF	TGTGCCAGCAGTTCAGGGGGGACTGAAGCTTTCTTT	TRBJ1-1	TRBV6-5	TRBD1	.